This T cell receptor (beta chain) stems from a study of T cell responses to AZD1222 COVID-19 vaccine. Study-level points and caveats: Repertoires in all cases were sampled only once the peak T cell response had passed. Most donors were white British and more were female, and clonal diversity was possibly underestimated. Unmutated variant regions reportedly attract nearly half of all spike-specific TCRs.

About this clone itself: The antigen is unknown.

CDR1 is SGHAT and CDR2 is FQNNGV in the germline V gene. V dropped 0 bases and J dropped 3 bases, with 8 bases sitting between them. The length of the CDR3 is 14 residues. This table comes from immunoSEQ multiplex PCR, and its TCRdb copy is limited to in-frame clones, with some not included. The sample has over 100,000 clones, approximately 91% seen once; the top ten hold roughly 12%. The receptor was isolated from an adult in good health. The rearrangement joins TRBV11-2 to TRBJ2-5; D perhaps matches TRBD2 (5 bases). The specimen was peripheral blood, collected on day 0 of MenACWY control vaccination. CDR3 loop: CASSLEVREETQYF. The DNA for the CDR3 is TGTGCCAGCAGCTTAGAGGTGCGGGAAGAGACCCAGTACTTC.